This entry lists 10 T cell receptor beta chains sequenced from one sample in a study of regulatory T cells in long-lasting Graves disease listed by TCRdb under 2021. In the paper's terms, the time point label means: newly diagnosed GD, antithyroid drugs for less than 3 months. For both TCR sequencing and RNA sequencing, RNA was extracted from PBMCs in TRIzol. Receptor libraries were prepared by multiplex PCR. Sequenced on an Illumina HiSeq 4000. CDR3 regions were amplified by Arm-PCR with iRepertoire HTBI primers to construct TCR beta libraries. In TCRdb, the public reads were trimmed at Q25 with fastp and aligned with MiXCR, with productive beta chains retained. When rows share a CDR3 protein, they turn into one entry using the most common DNA and genes. The sample includes about 420,000 distinct CDR3 sequences, with around 15% observed a single time. 20% to 25% of the sample rests with the top ten.

The data also belong to a second study, concerning T cells in Graves' hyperthyroidism and ophthalmopathy.

The starting material was peripheral blood mononuclear cells (PBMCs), obtained at new diagnosis, from a patient treated with antithyroid drugs. Every receptor here comes from a young woman with Graves disease. Donor details come from another sample of the same person, matched by shared clones.

This clonotype has a handful of counts. The V gene is TRBV10-3, the J gene TRBJ2-7; the D is unclear. V lost 0 bases, J lost 2 bases, and 5 bases lay in between. CDR1 and CDR2 from the germline V gene are ENHRY and SYGVKD. The CDR3 length is 13 residues. This CDR3 is CAISESTPYEQYF. In nucleotides, the CDR3 is TGTGCCATCAGTGAGTCGACCCCCTACGAGCAGTACTTC.

This sequence joins TRBV20-1 and TRBJ2-7, with 8 positions matching TRBD1. Trimming took 2 bases from V and 0 from J; bases not matched to a gene: 6. The germline V gene has CDR1 DFQATT and CDR2 SNEGSKA (reference sequence). This CDR3 has 15 residues. This CDR3 reads CSARLRDRFSYEQYF. Here the CDR3 DNA reads TGCAGTGCTAGACTCCGGGACAGGTTCTCCTACGAGCAGTACTTC.

This clonotype was found many times. The chain combines TRBV3-1 with TRBJ2-1; 10 bases align to TRBD1. The CDR3 totals 16 residues. Germline V lookup: CDR1 LGHDT, CDR2 YNNKEL (reference sequence). V gave up 2 bases and J gave up 2 bases; unmatched junction bases: 3. CDR3 residues: CASSQRGQGAYNEQFF. CDR3 in DNA: TGTGCCAGCAGCCAACGAGGACAGGGGGCCTACAATGAGCAGTTCTTC.

This clonotype was recorded many times. This sequence joins TRBV28 and TRBJ2-1; D ambiguous. The CDR3 covers 12 residues. Germline V CDR1 and CDR2: MDHEN, SYDVKM. The ends were cut back, 8 bases at V and 4 bases at J, with 9 bases in the middle. The chain's CDR3 is CASLNSYNEQFF. CDR3 bases: TGTGCCAGCTTGAACTCTTACAATGAGCAGTTCTTC.

This clonotype came up many times. One junction end disagrees with the germline gene, perhaps due to a read error. The V call is TRBV6-1, the J call TRBJ2-1; unclear D gene. The germline CDR1 and CDR2 sequences are MNHNS and SASEGT. The CDR3 contains 12 residues. This CDR3 reads CASREDYNEQFF. The CDR3 nucleotides read TGTGCCAGCAGGGAAGATTACAATGAGCAGTTCTTC.

Many counts were recorded for this clonotype. The chain couples TRBV5-1 to TRBJ2-7; 8 positions agree with TRBD1. Germline-derived CDR1 and CDR2 are SGHRS and YFSETQ. V was pared by 0 bases and J by 4 bases, with 3 bases of the junction left unmatched. The CDR3 spans 14 residues. CDR3 coding DNA: TGCGCCAGCAGCTTGGCCAGGGGGCAATACGAGCAGTACTTC. Protein product: CASSLARGQYEQYF.

This clonotype was seen repeatedly, ten times or more. The V and J genes are TRBV7-9 and TRBJ2-1, with D possibly TRBD1 on 5 matching bases. V lost 3 bases, J lost 8 bases, and 11 bases lay in between. Germline V CDR1 and CDR2: SEHNR, FQNEAQ (reference sequence). The CDR3 has 13 residues. The CDR3 sequence: CASSLTWGDEQFF. The CDR3 DNA is TGTGCCAGCAGCTTGACTTGGGGCGATGAGCAGTTCTTC.

This clonotype was counted many times. V and J are TRBV27 and TRBJ2-3, with TRBD2 matching over 7 bases. In germline, CDR1 is MNHEY, CDR2 SMNVEV (reference sequence). This CDR3 is 14 amino acids long. J gave up 4 bases and V 4 bases, and 5 bases lay outside the gene matches. CDR3 DNA: TGTGCCAGCAGTTATCATGGGAGGGCAGATACGCAGTATTTT. Protein: CASSYHGRADTQYF.

This clonotype was observed many times. This chain links TRBV11-2 with TRBJ2-5; TRBD2 matches 8 bases. With V trimmed by 5 bases and J by 5 bases, 7 bases remained unmatched. Germline assignment: CDR1 SGHAT and CDR2 FQNNGV. The CDR3 spans 14 residues. CDR3 residues: CASSGGVAGETQYF. The CDR3 nucleotides are TGTGCCAGCAGCGGGGGAGTAGCGGGGGAGACCCAGTACTTC.

This clonotype is a singleton in its sample. A much larger clone lies one base from this, so it may be a read error. The chain recombines TRBV6-1 with TRBJ2-7; 8 nucleotides match TRBD1. The J segment lost 1 base and the V segment lost 8 bases, leaving 10 bases of the junction unmatched. The CDR3 sequence is 15 residues long. Per germline, CDR1 MNHNS and CDR2 SASEGT. CDR3 coding DNA: TGTGCCAGCTTGCCAACGGGGACAGGTTCCTACGAGCAGTACTTC. Amino acid sequence: CASLPTGTGSYEQYF.